Here is one T cell receptor (beta chain) with its context. Its antigen is unidentified. V lost 5 bases and J lost 8; bases outside the gene matches: 8. Germline loops: CDR1 SGDLS, CDR2 YYNGEE. This CDR3 is built from 14 residues. This sample was included in a study of cytomegalovirus exposure and HLA in healthy donors. Study as a whole: Samples from HLA-typed donors yielded approximately 80 million unique TCRs in an early data release. Points from the study as a whole: Indistinguishability led to the exclusion of some V segments, TRBV6-2 and TRBV6-3 included. Later analysis identified 17,000 or so TCR beta sequences associated with HLA alleles, using a false discovery rate threshold of 0.05. Per published reports, the classifier diagnosed cytomegalovirus status with high specificity and sensitivity.

The PCR had 60 Vbeta and 13 Jbeta primers. This table comes from immunoSEQ multiplex PCR, and its TCRdb copy is limited to in-frame clones, with some not included. The sample features 70,000 to 85,000 clones, with 7.5% to 8% in its top ten. The V gene is TRBV9, the J gene TRBJ2-1, with 9 bases aligning to TRBD2. The source material was PBMCs. The sequence derives from a female donor in good health and CMV-seropositive. CDR3 bases: TGTGCCAGCAGTGGGGTTAGCGGGAGCTATGAGCAGTTCTTC. Translation gives CASSGVSGSYEQFF.